These 22 T cell receptor beta chains were all obtained from the same sample, sequenced in a study of neoadjuvant nivolumab and ipilimumab in lung cancer. Profiled with immunoSEQ multiplex PCR; TCRdb holds only in-frame clones, not every one. This table holds about 4,000 clones, 75% to 85% found once. This specimen was peripheral blood, taken after neoadjuvant nivolumab, alone or with ipilimumab, at or shortly before surgery. Receptors originate from an adult with non-small cell lung cancer.

V gene TRBV13 combines with J gene TRBJ2-7, with D possibly matching TRBD2 (5 bases). Germline V CDR1 and CDR2: PRHDT, FYEKMQ (reference sequence). The ends were cut back, 4 bases at V and 2 bases at J, with 15 bases in the middle. The CDR3 totals 15 residues. CDR3 amino acids: CASSSYRPGAYEQYF. CDR3 in DNA: TGTGCCAGCAGCTCCTACCGTCCCGGGGCCTACGAGCAGTACTTC.

This clone was recorded once. The rearrangement uses TRBV10-2 and TRBJ2-1; possibly TRBD1 or TRBD2 for D (5 bases each). Deletions cut 6 bases from V and 3 bases from J, with 9 bases between. The CDR3 consists of 13 residues. The germline V gene encodes CDR1 WSHSY and CDR2 SAAADI. The CDR3, as DNA: TGCGCCAGCAGAGGGACGCTCTACAATGAGCAGTTCTTC. It encodes CASRGTLYNEQFF.

The chain has TRBV29-1 and TRBJ2-2; the D gene is possibly TRBD1 (8 bases). Germline assignment: CDR1 SQVTM and CDR2 ANQGSEA. The germline V and J ends were trimmed by 0 bases and 3 bases, with 14 bases remaining between them. This CDR3 has 16 residues. CDR3 loop: CSVEETGEGYTGELFF. The CDR3 coding sequence is TGCAGCGTTGAAGAGACAGGGGAGGGTTACACCGGGGAGCTGTTTTTT.

V usage is TRBV10-1 and J usage is TRBJ2-7; the D gene is possibly TRBD2 (5 bases). There are 12 residues in the CDR3. The germline gives CDR1 WNHNN, CDR2 SYGVQD (reference sequence). V dropped 3 bases and J dropped 6 bases, with 9 bases sitting between them. CDR3: CASSDRSGEQYF. The CDR3 coding sequence is TGCGCCAGCAGTGATAGGAGCGGCGAGCAGTACTTC.

V usage is TRBV5-6 and J usage is TRBJ2-3; D not certain. The CDR3 is 11 amino acids. Germline-derived CDR1 and CDR2 are SGHDT and YYEEEE. Trimming took 4 bases from V and 1 from J, leaving 1 base between them. The CDR3: CASSRTDTQYF. The CDR3 bases are TGTGCCAGCAGCCGCACAGATACGCAGTATTTT.

The chain uses TRBV7-9 and TRBJ1-2, with D tentatively TRBD1 (5 bases). V gave up 4 bases and J gave up 7 bases, with 19 bases separating them. The CDR3 sequence is 15 residues long. Germline values: CDR1 SEHNR, CDR2 FQNEAQ (reference sequence). The DNA for the CDR3 is TGTGCCAGCAGCTCCACCGGGAGGGGTACCTTTGGCTACACCTTC. It yields the protein CASSSTGRGTFGYTF.

V usage is TRBV6-6 and J usage is TRBJ1-5; D gene uncertain. The CDR3 extends over 12 amino acids. Trimming took 2 bases from V and 7 from J, leaving 6 bases between them. Germline-derived CDR1 and CDR2 are MNHNY and SVGAGI (reference sequence). CDR3 sequence (DNA): TGTGCCAGCAGTTACGGAGGCCAGCCCCAGCATTTT. The encoded protein is CASSYGGQPQHF.

The gene calls are TRBV2 and TRBJ1-2; 9 nucleotides line up with TRBD1. This CDR3 has 14 amino acids. V shed 5 bases and J 8 bases; nucleotides not matched to a gene: 9. Germline V gives CDR1 SNHLY, CDR2 FYNNEI. The CDR3 nucleotides are TGTGCCAGCAGTTCGGGACAGGGCATTAGCGGCTACACCTTC. This encodes CASSSGQGISGYTF.

The chain links TRBV4-1 to TRBJ2-5; D remains unclear. V was pared by 4 bases and J by 5 bases, with 26 bases between. The CDR3 contains 18 residues. Germline V gene lookup returns CDR1 MGHRA and CDR2 YSYEKL. The CDR3, as DNA: TGCGCCAGCAGCCCACTGACCCCTGTACTGCGTCAGCTTGAGACCCAGTACTTC. It specifies CASSPLTPVLRQLETQYF.

There are a few counts of this clone. CDR3: CAWSTDRVDQPQHF. The CDR3 nucleotides read TGTGCCTGGAGCACCGACAGGGTTGATCAGCCCCAGCATTTT. This chain uses TRBV30 with TRBJ1-5; 7 bases line up with TRBD1. The CDR3 consists of 14 residues. Trimming took 3 bases from V and 5 from J; bases not matched to a gene: 7. Looked up from germline, CDR1 is GTSNPN and CDR2 is SVGIG (reference sequence).

The chain uses TRBV25-1 and TRBJ1-1; D remains unclear. This CDR3 is built from 11 residues. CDR1 and CDR2 from the germline V gene are MGHDK and SYGVNS. The V and J ends lost 8 bases and 4 bases respectively, with 8 bases between them. This CDR3 reads CASSDRTEAFF. Here the CDR3 DNA reads TGTGCCAGCTCGGACCGCACTGAAGCTTTCTTT. Full variable domain (remainder filled in from reference TRBV25-1 and TRBJ1-1): EADIYQTPRYLVIGTGKKITLECSQTMGHDKMYWYQQDPGMELHLIHYSYGVNSTEKGDLSSESTVSRIRTEHFPLTLESARPSHTSQYLCASSDRTEAFFGQGTRLTVV.

The gene calls are TRBV6-5 and TRBJ1-1, with 10 bases matching TRBD1. The CDR3 is made up of 15 amino acids. Germline V gene sequence: CDR1 MNHEY, CDR2 SVGAGI. V lost 4 bases to trimming and J lost 4 bases; unmatched junction nucleotides: 6. CDR3 in amino acids: CASSLGQGFRTEAFF. The CDR3 DNA reads as TGTGCCAGCAGTTTGGGACAGGGGTTTCGCACTGAAGCTTTCTTT.

This clone was observed a handful of times. The chain combines TRBV10-3 with TRBJ2-7; either TRBD1 or TRBD2 may fit D (5 bases each). V was clipped by 7 bases and J by 5 bases, with 21 bases between them. This CDR3 has 15 residues. CDR1 and CDR2 from the germline V gene are ENHRY and SYGVKD. The chain's CDR3 is CAIKDRASGPDEQYF. The CDR3 bases are TGTGCCATCAAGGACCGGGCCTCGGGACCAGACGAGCAGTACTTC.

The chain couples TRBV2 to TRBJ2-1, with D possibly matching TRBD1 (5 bases). This CDR3 spans 12 amino acids. The ends were cut back, 3 bases at V and 10 bases at J, with 10 bases in the middle. Germline V CDR1 and CDR2: SNHLY, FYNNEI. The CDR3: CASSEGRVEQFF. The CDR3 DNA is TGTGCCAGCAGTGAGGGCAGGGTGGAGCAGTTCTTC. The whole variable domain, filled in from reference TRBV2 and TRBJ2-1, reads EPEVTQTPSHQVTQMGQEVILRCVPISNHLYFYWYRQILGQKVEFLVSFYNNEISEKSEIFDDQFSVERPDGSNFTLKIRSTKLEDSAMYFCASSEGRVEQFFGPGTRLTVL.

V is TRBV19 and J is TRBJ2-1; D gene uncertain. V gave up 6 bases and J gave up 6 bases, with 21 bases separating them. Germline V lookup: CDR1 LNHDA, CDR2 SQIVND (reference sequence). The CDR3 covers 16 residues. The CDR3 DNA is TGTGCCAGTAGGGCAGCGTCGCGGAGCCCTTCCAATGAGCAGTTCTTC. Its protein is CASRAASRSPSNEQFF.

This clone has just a few counts. This chain links TRBV4-1 with TRBJ2-7; no clear D gene. Trimming left V 1 base short and J 4 bases short, with 14 bases between. The germline V gene encodes CDR1 MGHRA and CDR2 YSYEKL. The CDR3 length is 15 residues. For the CDR3, the DNA is TGCGCCAGCAGCCAAGGGGGTCCCGAATATTACGAGCAGTACTTC. It is translated as CASSQGGPEYYEQYF.

This sequence joins TRBV9 and TRBJ1-6, with 8 bases that match TRBD1. V shed 4 bases and J 8 bases; nucleotides not matched to a gene: 8. Germline V gives CDR1 SGDLS, CDR2 YYNGEE. The CDR3 is 15 residues long. The CDR3 DNA reads as TGTGCCAGCAGCCAACTGACAGGGGCTGATTCACCCCTCCACTTT. It codes for CASSQLTGADSPLHF. The whole variable domain, filled in from reference TRBV9 and TRBJ1-6, reads DSGVTQTPKHLITATGQRVTLRCSPRSGDLSVYWYQQSLDQGLQFLIQYYNGEERAKGNILERFSAQQFPDLHSELNLSSLELGDSALYFCASSQLTGADSPLHFGNGTRLTVT.

This chain connects TRBV11-2 to TRBJ2-7; D gene ambiguous. The germline V and J ends were trimmed by 1 base and 0 bases, with 13 bases remaining between them. CDR1 is SGHAT, CDR2 FQNNGV, per germline. The CDR3 contains 16 residues. The chain's CDR3 is CASSLVGSLSSYEQYF. In nucleotides, the CDR3 is TGTGCCAGCAGCTTAGTCGGGTCTCTCAGCTCCTACGAGCAGTACTTC.

The chain employs TRBV12-5 and TRBJ1-1; D is ambiguous. V shed 4 bases and J shed 1 base, with 7 bases lying between them. The CDR3 covers 13 residues. CDR1 and CDR2 from the germline V gene are LGHNT and FRNRAP. The DNA for the CDR3 is TGTGCTAGTGGTTCTTGGGGGAACACTGAAGCTTTCTTT. As protein: CASGSWGNTEAFF.

The chain combines TRBV11-2 with TRBJ2-1, with D maybe TRBD1 (6 bases). The length of the CDR3 is 17 residues. Germline V gene lookup returns CDR1 SGHAT and CDR2 FQNNGV. The V end lost 2 bases, the J end lost 3 bases, and 17 bases lay between the germline ends. In DNA form, the CDR3 reads TGTGCCAGCAGCTTAAAGGGTAGGGGGTTCTTCTACAATGAGCAGTTCTTC. Its translation is CASSLKGRGFFYNEQFF.

J is TRBJ1-2 and V is TRBV29-1; 8 bases align to TRBD1. The CDR3 spans 14 residues. The trim removed 6 bases at V and 8 bases at J, leaving 14 bases unmatched. From germline, CDR1 is SQVTM and CDR2 ANQGSEA. CDR3 DNA: TGCAGCGTGAGAAAGACAGGGGTCTCCGGCGGCTACACCTTC. Encoded protein: CSVRKTGVSGGYTF. The full variable domain, with the rest looked up from reference TRBV29-1 and TRBJ1-2, is SAVISQKPSRDICQRGTSLTIQCQVDSQVTMMFWYRQQPGQSLTLIATANQGSEATYESGFVIDKFPISRPNLTFSTLTVSNMSPEDSSIYLCSVRKTGVSGGYTFGSGTRLTVV.

The chain links TRBV18 to TRBJ2-2; D remains ambiguous. The CDR3 is 14 amino acids. Germline V gene data show CDR1 as KGHSH and CDR2 as LQKENI. V lost 2 bases, J lost 3 bases, and 7 bases lay in between. The CDR3 nucleotides are TGTGCCAGCTCACCAGTTTACTACACCGGGGAGCTGTTTTTT. It codes for CASSPVYYTGELFF.